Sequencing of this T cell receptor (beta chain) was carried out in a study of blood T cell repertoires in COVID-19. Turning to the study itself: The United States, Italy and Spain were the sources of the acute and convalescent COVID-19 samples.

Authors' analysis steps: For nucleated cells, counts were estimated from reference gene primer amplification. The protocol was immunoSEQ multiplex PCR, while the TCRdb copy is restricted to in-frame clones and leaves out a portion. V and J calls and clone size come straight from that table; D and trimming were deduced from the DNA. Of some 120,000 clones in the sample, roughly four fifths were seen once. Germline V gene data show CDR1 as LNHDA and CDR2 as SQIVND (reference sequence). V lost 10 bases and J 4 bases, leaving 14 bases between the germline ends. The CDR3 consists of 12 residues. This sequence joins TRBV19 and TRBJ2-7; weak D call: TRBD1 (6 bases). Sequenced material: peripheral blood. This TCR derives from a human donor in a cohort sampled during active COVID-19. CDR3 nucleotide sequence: TGTGCCACTTCTCCACAGGGATACGAGCAGTACTTC. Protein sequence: CATSPQGYEQYF. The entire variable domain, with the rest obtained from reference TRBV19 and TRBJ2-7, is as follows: DGGITQSPKYLFRKEGQNVTLSCEQNLNHDAMYWYRQDPGQGLRLIYYSQIVNDFQKGDIAEGYSVSREKKESFPLTVTSAQKNPTAFYLCATSPQGYEQYFGPGTRLTVT.